This TCR beta chain derives from a study of beta chain features in type 1 diabetes. Study-wide results and caveats: Insertions at VDJ junctions were less frequent in type 1 diabetes patients. These patients also deleted more nucleotides at the same junctions. Relative to healthy donors, patients appeared to have naive, central memory and Treg TCRB repertoires that were more similar. A definitive answer on HLA type influencing TCRB rearrangement was not reached here.

Trimming cost V 1 base and J 0 bases, with 3 bases left between them. Germline V gene data show CDR1 as MGHRA and CDR2 as YSYEKL. This CDR3 has 13 residues. TCRB transcripts that were expressed got sequenced, as all of the isolated RNA had been reverse transcribed. Generated by immunoSEQ multiplex PCR, the TCRdb table keeps only in-frame clones and is missing some. The profile shows roughly 500,000 clones, over 10% of them singletons. A few counts support this clone. What it binds is unknown. Additional DNA sequences in this sample encode the identical CDR3. The authors obtained over 95% purity in all sorted populations.

This clonotype was obtained from a woman between 18 and 29 years old in good health. This rearrangement joins TRBV4-1 to TRBJ1-2; D gene uncertain. Material: naive CD4+ T cells from blood. The CDR3 coding sequence is TGCGCCAGCAGCCAAGTAGCTAACTATGGCTACACCTTC. Translated, it gives CASSQVANYGYTF.